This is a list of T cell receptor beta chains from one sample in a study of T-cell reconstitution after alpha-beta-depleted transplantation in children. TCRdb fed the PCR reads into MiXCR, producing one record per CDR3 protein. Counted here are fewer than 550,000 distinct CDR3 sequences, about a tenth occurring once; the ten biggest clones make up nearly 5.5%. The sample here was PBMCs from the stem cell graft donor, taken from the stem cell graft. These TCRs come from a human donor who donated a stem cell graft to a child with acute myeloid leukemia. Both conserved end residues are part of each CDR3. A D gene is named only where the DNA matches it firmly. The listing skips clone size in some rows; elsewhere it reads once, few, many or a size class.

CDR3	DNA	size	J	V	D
CATLPSAF	TGTGCCACCCTCCCTTCGGCTTTT	few	TRBJ1-5	TRBV24-1	NA
CASSEDRVGQPQHF	TGTGCCAGCAGTGAAGACAGGGTGGGTCAGCCCCAGCATTTT	NA	TRBJ1-5	TRBV6-1	NA
CASVRGLETQYF	TGTGCCAGCGTCAGGGGGCTTGAGACCCAGTACTTC	few	TRBJ2-5	TRBV2	TRBD1
CASSQGLLRVYGYTF	TGCGCCAGCAGCCAAGGCCTCCTCAGAGTCTATGGCTACACCTTC	few	TRBJ1-2	TRBV5-1	NA
CASSQARAGAYEQFF	TGCGCCAGCAGCCAAGCCCGAGCGGGAGCATACGAGCAGTTCTTC	NA	TRBJ2-1	TRBV4-3	TRBD2
CAWSVRVGAGELFF	TGTGCCTGGAGTGTACGGGTGGGGGCCGGGGAGCTGTTTTTT	few	TRBJ2-2	TRBV30	NA
CSVEWTNYGYTF	TGCAGCGTTGAATGGACTAACTATGGCTACACCTTC	few	TRBJ1-2	TRBV29-1	NA
CASSTRTSGGADYNEQFF	TGTGCCAGCAGTACACGCACTAGCGGGGGGGCTGACTACAATGAGCAGTTCTTC	few	TRBJ2-1	TRBV12-3/TRBV12-4	TRBD2
CSATVAGGKAETQYF	TGCAGTGCAACGGTTGCGGGAGGAAAGGCAGAGACCCAGTACTTC	many	TRBJ2-5	TRBV20-1	TRBD2
CSAREGSGRGEKLFF	TGCAGTGCTAGAGAAGGGAGTGGTAGGGGTGAAAAACTGTTTTTT	few	TRBJ1-4	TRBV20-1	NA
CASSLGSTASAKNIQYF	TGTGCCAGCAGCTTAGGCTCGACAGCCTCAGCCAAAAACATTCAGTACTTC	NA	TRBJ2-4	TRBV7-2	NA
CASSSVLSSYNEQFF	TGTGCCAGCAGTAGTGTACTCAGCTCCTACAATGAGCAGTTCTTC	NA	TRBJ2-1	TRBV7-6	NA
CASSTGEGLTYNEQFF	TGTGCCAGCAGCACTGGGGAGGGGCTCACCTACAATGAGCAGTTCTTC	few	TRBJ2-1	TRBV6-1	TRBD2
CASSKGGLGELFF	TGTGCCAGCAGCAAAGGGGGCCTCGGGGAGCTGTTTTTT	few	TRBJ2-2	TRBV7-3	TRBD1
CASSAGVSGVRDTQYF	TGTGCCAGCAGCGCGGGGGTCAGCGGGGTGCGAGATACGCAGTATTTT	few	TRBJ2-3	TRBV11-3	TRBD2
CASSLSHTEAFF	TGCGCCAGCAGCCTGTCCCACACTGAAGCTTTCTTT	NA	TRBJ1-1	TRBV5-1	NA